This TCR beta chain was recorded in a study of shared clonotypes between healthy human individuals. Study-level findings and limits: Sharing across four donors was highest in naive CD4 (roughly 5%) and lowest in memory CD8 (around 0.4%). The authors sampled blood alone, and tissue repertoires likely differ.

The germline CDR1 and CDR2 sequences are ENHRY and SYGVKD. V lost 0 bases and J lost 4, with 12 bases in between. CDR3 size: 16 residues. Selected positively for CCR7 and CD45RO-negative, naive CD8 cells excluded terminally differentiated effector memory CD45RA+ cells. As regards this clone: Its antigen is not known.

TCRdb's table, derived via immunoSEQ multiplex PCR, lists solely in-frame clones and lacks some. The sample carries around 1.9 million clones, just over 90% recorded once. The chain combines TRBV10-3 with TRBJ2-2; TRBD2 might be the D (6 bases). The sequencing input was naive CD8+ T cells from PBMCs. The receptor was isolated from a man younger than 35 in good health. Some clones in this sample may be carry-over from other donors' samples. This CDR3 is CAISESGGVGTGELFF. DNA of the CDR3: TGTGCCATCAGTGAGTCGGGCGGGGTCGGCACCGGGGAGCTGTTTTTT.